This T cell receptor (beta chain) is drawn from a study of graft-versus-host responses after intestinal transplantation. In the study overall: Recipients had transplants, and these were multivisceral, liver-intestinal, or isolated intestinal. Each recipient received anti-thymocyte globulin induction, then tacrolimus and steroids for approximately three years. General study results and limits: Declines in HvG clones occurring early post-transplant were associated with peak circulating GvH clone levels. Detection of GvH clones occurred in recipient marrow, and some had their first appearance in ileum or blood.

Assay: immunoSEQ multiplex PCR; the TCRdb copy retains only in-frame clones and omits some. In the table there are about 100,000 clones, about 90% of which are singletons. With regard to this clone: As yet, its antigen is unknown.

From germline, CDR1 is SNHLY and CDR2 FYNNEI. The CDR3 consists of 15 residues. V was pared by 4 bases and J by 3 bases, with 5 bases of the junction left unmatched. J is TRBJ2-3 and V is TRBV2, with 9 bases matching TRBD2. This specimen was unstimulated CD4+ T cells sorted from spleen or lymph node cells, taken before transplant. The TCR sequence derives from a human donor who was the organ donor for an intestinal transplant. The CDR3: CASSGSGGGTDTQYF. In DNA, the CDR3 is TGTGCCAGCAGTGGTAGCGGGGGAGGGACAGATACGCAGTATTTT.